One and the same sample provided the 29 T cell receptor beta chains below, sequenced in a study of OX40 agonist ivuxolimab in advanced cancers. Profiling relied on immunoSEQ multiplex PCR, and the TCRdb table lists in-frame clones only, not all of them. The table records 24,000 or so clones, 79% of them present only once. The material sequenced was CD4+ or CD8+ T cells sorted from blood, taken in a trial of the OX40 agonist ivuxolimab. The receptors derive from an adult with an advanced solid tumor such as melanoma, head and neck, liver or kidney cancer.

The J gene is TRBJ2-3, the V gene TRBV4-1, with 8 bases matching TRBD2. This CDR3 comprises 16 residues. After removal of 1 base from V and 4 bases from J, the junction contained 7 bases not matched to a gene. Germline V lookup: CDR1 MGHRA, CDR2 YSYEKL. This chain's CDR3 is CASSQATARGADTQYF. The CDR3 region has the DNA TGCGCCAGCAGCCAAGCGACGGCGCGGGGGGCAGATACGCAGTATTTT.

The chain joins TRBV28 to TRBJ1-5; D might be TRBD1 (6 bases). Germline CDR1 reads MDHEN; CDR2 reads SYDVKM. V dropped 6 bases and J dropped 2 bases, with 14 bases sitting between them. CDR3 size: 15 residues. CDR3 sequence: CASSQSRGGNQPQHF. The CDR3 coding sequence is TGTGCCAGCAGCCAGAGCAGGGGCGGCAATCAGCCCCAGCATTTT.

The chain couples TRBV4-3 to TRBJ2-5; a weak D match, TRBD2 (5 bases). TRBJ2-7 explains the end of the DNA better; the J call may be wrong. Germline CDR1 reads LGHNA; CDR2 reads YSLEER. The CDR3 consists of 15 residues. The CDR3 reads CASSPVEESSYEQYF. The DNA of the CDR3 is TGCGCCAGCAGCCCTGTGGAGGAAAGCTCCTACGAGCAGTACTTC.

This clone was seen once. Here the CDR3 reads CASSVEGTGPSYEQYF. For the CDR3, the DNA is TGTGCCAGCAGCGTAGAAGGGACAGGGCCCTCCTACGAGCAGTACTTC. The rearrangement links TRBV9 to TRBJ2-7; 9 nucleotides align to TRBD1. The CDR3 is made up of 16 amino acids. V lost 0 bases and J lost 0; bases outside the gene matches: 4. Germline assignment: CDR1 SGDLS and CDR2 YYNGEE.

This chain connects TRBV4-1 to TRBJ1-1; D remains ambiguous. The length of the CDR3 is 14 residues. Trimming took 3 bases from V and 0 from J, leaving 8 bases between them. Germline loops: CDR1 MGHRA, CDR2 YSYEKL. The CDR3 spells CASSHEGLNTEAFF. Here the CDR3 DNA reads TGCGCCAGCAGCCATGAAGGCCTGAACACTGAAGCTTTCTTT.

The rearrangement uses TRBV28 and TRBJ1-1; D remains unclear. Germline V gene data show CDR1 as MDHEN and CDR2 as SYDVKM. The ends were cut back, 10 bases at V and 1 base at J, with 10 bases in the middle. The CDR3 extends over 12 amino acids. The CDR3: CATRTTNTEAFF. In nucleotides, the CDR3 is TGTGCCACCAGGACCACGAACACTGAAGCTTTCTTT.

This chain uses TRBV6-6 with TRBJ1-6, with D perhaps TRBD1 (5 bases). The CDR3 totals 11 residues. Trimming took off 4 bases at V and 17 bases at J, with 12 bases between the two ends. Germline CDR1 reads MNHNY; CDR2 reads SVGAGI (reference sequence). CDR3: CASSWDGEVHF. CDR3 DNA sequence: TGTGCCAGCAGTTGGGACGGAGAGGTCCACTTT.

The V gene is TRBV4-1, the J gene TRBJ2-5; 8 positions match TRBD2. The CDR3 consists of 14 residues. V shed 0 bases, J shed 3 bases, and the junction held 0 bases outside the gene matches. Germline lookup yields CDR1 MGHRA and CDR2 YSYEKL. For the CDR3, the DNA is TGCGCCAGCAGCCAAGATAGCGGGAAAGAGACCCAGTACTTC. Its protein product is CASSQDSGKETQYF.

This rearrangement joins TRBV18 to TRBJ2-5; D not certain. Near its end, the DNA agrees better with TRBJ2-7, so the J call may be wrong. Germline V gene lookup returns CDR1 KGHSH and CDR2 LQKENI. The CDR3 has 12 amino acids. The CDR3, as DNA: TGTGCCAGCTCACCCGGGTTCTACGAGCAGTACTTC. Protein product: CASSPGFYEQYF.

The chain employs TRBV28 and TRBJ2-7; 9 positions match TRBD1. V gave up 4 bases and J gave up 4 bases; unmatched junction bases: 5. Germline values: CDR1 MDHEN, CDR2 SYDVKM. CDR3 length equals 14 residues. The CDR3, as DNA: TGTGCCAGCAGTTACCGGACAGGGGTATACGAGCAGTACTTC. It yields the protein CASSYRTGVYEQYF.

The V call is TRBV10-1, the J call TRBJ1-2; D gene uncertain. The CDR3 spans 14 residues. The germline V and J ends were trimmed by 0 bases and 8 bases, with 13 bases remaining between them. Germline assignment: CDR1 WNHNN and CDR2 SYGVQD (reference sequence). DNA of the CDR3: TGCGCCAGCAGTGAGTCGTACAGTCTATCGGGCTACACCTTC. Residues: CASSESYSLSGYTF.

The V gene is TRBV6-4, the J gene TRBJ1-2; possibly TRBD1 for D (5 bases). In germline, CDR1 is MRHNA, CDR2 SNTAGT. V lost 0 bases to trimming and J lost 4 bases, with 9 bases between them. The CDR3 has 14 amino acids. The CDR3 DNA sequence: TGTGCCAGCAGTGACTCATGGGGCGCCTATGGCTACACCTTC. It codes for CASSDSWGAYGYTF.

DNA for the CDR3: TGTGCCAGCAGCCTAAACCTAGGTTCCACAGATACGCAGTATTTT. Translating gives CASSLNLGSTDTQYF. V gene TRBV14 combines with J gene TRBJ2-3; D is ambiguous. CDR3 length: 15 residues. Per germline, CDR1 SGHDN and CDR2 FVKESK. With 4 bases removed from V and 2 bases from J, the gap between germline ends came to 13 bases.

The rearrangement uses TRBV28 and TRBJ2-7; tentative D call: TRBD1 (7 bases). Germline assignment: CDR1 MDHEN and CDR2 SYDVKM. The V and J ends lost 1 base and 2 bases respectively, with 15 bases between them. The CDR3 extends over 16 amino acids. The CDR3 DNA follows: TGTGCCAGCAGTTTATTCGGCGGGACAGCGGCCTACGAGCAGTACTTC. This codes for CASSLFGGTAAYEQYF. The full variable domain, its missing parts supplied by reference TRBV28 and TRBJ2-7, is DVKVTQSSRYLVKRTGEKVFLECVQDMDHENMFWYRQDPGLGLRLIYFSYDVKMKEKGDIPEGYSVSREKKERFSLILESASTNQTSMYLCASSLFGGTAAYEQYFGPGTRLTVT.

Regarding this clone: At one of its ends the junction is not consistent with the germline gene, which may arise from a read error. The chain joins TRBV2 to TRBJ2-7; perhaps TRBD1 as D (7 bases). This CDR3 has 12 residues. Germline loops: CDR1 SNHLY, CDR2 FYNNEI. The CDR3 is CACRGDRGEQYF. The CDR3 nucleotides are TGTGCCTGCAGGGGGGATCGGGGCGAGCAGTACTTC. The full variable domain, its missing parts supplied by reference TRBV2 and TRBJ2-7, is EPEVTQTPSHQVTQMGQEVILRCVPISNHLYFYWYRQILGQKVEFLVSFYNNEISEKSEIFDDQFSVERPDGSNFTLKIRSTKLEDSAMYFCACRGDRGEQYFGPGTRLTVT.

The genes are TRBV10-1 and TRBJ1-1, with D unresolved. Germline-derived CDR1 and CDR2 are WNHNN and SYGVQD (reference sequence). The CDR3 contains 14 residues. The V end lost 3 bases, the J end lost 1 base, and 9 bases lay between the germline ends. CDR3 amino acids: CASSDRVENTEAFF. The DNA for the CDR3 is TGCGCCAGCAGTGATCGAGTAGAGAACACTGAAGCTTTCTTT.

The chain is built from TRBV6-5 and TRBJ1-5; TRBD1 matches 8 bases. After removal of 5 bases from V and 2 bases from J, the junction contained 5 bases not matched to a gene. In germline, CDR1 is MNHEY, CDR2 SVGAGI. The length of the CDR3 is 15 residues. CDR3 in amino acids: CASSQDRAGNQPQHF. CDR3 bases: TGTGCCAGCAGTCAGGACAGGGCTGGCAATCAGCCCCAGCATTTT.

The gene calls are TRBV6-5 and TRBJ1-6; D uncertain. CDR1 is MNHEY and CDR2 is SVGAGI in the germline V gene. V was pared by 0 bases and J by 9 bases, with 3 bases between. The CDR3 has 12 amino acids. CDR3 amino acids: CASSYSSSPLHF. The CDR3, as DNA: TGTGCCAGCAGTTACTCGAGTTCACCCCTCCACTTT.

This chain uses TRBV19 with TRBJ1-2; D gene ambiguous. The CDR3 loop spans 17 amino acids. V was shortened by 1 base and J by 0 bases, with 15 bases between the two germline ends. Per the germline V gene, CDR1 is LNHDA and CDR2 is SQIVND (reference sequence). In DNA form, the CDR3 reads TGTGCCAGTAGTATAGGATGGGCTACCATAACTAACTATGGCTACACCTTC. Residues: CASSIGWATITNYGYTF.

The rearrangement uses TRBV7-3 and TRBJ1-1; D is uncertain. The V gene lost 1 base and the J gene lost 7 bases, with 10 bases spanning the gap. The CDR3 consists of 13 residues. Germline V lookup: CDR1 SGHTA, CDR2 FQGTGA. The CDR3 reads CASSLRGPSEAFF. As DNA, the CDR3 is TGTGCCAGCAGCTTAAGAGGCCCCAGTGAAGCTTTCTTT.

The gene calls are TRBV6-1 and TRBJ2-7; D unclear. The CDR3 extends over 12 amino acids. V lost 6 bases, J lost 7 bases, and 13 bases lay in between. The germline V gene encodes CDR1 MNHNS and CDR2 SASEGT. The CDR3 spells CASSDGPVEQYF. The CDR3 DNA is TGTGCCAGCAGCGATGGCCCAGTGGAGCAGTACTTC.

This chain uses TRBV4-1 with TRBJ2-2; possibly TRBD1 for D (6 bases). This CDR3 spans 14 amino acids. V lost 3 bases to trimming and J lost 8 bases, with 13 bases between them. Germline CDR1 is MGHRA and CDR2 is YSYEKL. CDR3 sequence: CASSHEQGLGELFF. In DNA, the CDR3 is TGCGCCAGCAGCCATGAGCAGGGGTTAGGGGAGCTGTTTTTT.

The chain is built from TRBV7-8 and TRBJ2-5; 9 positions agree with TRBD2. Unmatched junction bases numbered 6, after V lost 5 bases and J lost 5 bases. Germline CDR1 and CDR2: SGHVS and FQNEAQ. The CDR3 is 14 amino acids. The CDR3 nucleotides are TGTGCCAGCAGCATTAGCGGGGGAATGGAGACCCAGTACTTC. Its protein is CASSISGGMETQYF.

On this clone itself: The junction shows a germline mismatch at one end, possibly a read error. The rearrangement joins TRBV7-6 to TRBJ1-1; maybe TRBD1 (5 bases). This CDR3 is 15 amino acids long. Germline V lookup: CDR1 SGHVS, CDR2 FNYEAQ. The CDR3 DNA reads TGTGCCAGCAGCCTAGCCAGGCAGGGGAACACTGAAGCTTTCTTT. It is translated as CASSLARQGNTEAFF.

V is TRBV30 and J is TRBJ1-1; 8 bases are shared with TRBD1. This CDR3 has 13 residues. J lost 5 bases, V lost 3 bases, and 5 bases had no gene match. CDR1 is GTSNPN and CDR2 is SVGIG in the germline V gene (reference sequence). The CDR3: CAWRGRDRTEAFF. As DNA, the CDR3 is TGTGCCTGGAGAGGACGGGACAGGACTGAAGCTTTCTTT.

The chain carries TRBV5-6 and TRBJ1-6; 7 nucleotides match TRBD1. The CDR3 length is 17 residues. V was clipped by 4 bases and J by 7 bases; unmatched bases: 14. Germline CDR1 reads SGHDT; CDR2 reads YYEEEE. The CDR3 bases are TGTGCCAGCAGCCTTAACAGGGGACTAACGGGCAATTCACCCCTCCACTTT. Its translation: CASSLNRGLTGNSPLHF.

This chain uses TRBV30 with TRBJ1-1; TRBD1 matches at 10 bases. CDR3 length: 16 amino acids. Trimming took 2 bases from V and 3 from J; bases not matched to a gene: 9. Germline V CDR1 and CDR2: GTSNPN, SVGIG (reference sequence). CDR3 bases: TGTGCCTGGAGTCGAGACAGGGGGCGCTGGGACACTGAAGCTTTCTTT. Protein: CAWSRDRGRWDTEAFF. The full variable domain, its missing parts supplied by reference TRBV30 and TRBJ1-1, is SQTIHQWPATLVQPVGSPLSLECTVEGTSNPNLYWYRQAAGRGLQLLFYSVGIGQISSEVPQNLSASRPQDRQFILSSKKLLLSDSGFYLCAWSRDRGRWDTEAFFGQGTRLTVV.

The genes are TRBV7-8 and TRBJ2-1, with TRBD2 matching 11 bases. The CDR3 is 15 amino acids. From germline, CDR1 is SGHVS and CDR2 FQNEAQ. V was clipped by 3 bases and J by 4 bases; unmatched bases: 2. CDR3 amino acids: CASSFTSGGYNEQFF. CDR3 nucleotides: TGTGCCAGCAGCTTTACTAGCGGGGGTTACAATGAGCAGTTCTTC.

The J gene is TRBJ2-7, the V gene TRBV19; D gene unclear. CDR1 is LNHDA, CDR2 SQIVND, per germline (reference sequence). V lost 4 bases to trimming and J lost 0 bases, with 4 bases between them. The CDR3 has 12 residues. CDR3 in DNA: TGTGCCAGTAGTAAGACCTCCTACGAGCAGTACTTC. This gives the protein CASSKTSYEQYF.